This T cell receptor (beta chain) was sequenced during a study of blood T cell repertoires in COVID-19. At the level of the study: There were acute and convalescent COVID-19 samples, and they came from the United States, Italy and Spain. From T cells, B-cell-depleted T cells, or PBMCs came the material, which was cDNA or gDNA.

Germline V CDR1 and CDR2: MGHDK, SYGVNS. CDR3 length: 16 amino acids. V lost 4 bases to trimming and J lost 1 base, with 16 bases between them. This clone occurred once. This table comes from immunoSEQ multiplex PCR, and its TCRdb copy is limited to in-frame clones, with some not included. The sample yields around 70,000 clones, roughly 84% seen once. The source is a man aged 50-59 years with acute or convalescent COVID-19. This chain links TRBV25-1 with TRBJ1-1; TRBD1 might be the D (5 bases). Specimen: peripheral blood. DNA of the CDR3: TGTGCCAGCAGTGCCCGGGGGGAATCAAGGAACACTGAAGCTTTCTTT. This codes for CASSARGESRNTEAFF.